Each of the 15 T cell receptor beta chains below was sequenced from the same sample in a study of control samples from healthy donors and cancer patients. Method: immunoSEQ multiplex PCR; TCRdb's copy keeps in-frame clones and lacks some. Of 70,000 or so clones listed, around four fifths were seen once; the top ten hold 2.9%. The material sequenced was PBMCs. These receptor sequences come from a woman aged 45-65 years with lung cancer.

This chain links TRBV7-9 with TRBJ2-1; the D is unclear. The CDR3 length is 14 residues. Germline lookup yields CDR1 SEHNR and CDR2 FQNEAQ (reference sequence). Between the trimmed V and J ends, which lost 5 bases and 7 bases, there was a span of 15 bases. CDR3 in amino acids: CASSLLTVVNEQFF. CDR3 sequence (DNA): TGTGCCAGCAGCCTTCTGACGGTCGTGAATGAGCAGTTCTTC.

The chain carries TRBV24-1 and TRBJ1-2, with D tentatively TRBD1 (5 bases). CDR3 size: 12 residues. Trimming cost V 4 bases and J 8 bases, with 10 bases left between them. Germline CDR1 KGHDR, CDR2 SFDVKD. CDR3 DNA: TGTGCCACCAGTGAGGCAGGGCGCGGCTACACCTTC. Translation: CATSEAGRGYTF.

This clone was counted only a few times. The rearrangement uses TRBV7-8 and TRBJ1-4; tentatively, D is TRBD1 (6 bases). Trimming took 1 base from V and 8 from J, leaving 14 bases between them. Per germline, CDR1 SGHVS and CDR2 FQNEAQ. The CDR3 consists of 15 residues. The CDR3 bases are TGTGCCAGCAGCTTAGGGCCTTTAGGGGGGGAAAAACTGTTTTTT. Protein sequence: CASSLGPLGGEKLFF.

J is TRBJ1-1 and V is TRBV5-1; no clear D. V lost 0 bases and J 1 base, leaving 10 bases between the germline ends. The CDR3 totals 15 residues. CDR1 SGHRS and CDR2 YFSETQ come from the germline V gene. CDR3 residues: CASSLARTENTEAFF. CDR3 coding DNA: TGCGCCAGCAGCTTGGCCAGGACGGAGAACACTGAAGCTTTCTTT.

V is TRBV2 and J is TRBJ1-5, with a possible D match to TRBD1 (5 bases). From germline, CDR1 is SNHLY and CDR2 FYNNEI. Trimming pared 3 bases from V and 6 bases from J, leaving 12 bases between. The CDR3 has 14 residues. As DNA, the CDR3 is TGTGCCAGCAGTGATTTCCCAGGGAGTCAGCCCCAGCATTTT. It translates to CASSDFPGSQPQHF.

The rearrangement joins TRBV10-3 to TRBJ1-2; perhaps TRBD1 as D (5 bases). CDR1 and CDR2 from the germline V gene are ENHRY and SYGVKD. This CDR3 contains 11 residues. The V gene lost 10 bases and the J gene lost 5 bases, with 11 bases spanning the gap. The CDR3 coding sequence is TGTGCCACCCGTGGGGGTTATGGCTACACCTTC. The encoded protein is CATRGGYGYTF.

The chain uses TRBV12-3 or TRBV12-4 and TRBJ1-3, with 8 bases fitting TRBD1. The CDR3 spans 13 residues. V shed 7 bases, J shed 9 bases, and the junction held 8 bases outside the gene matches. The chain's CDR3 is CASTADRESTIYF. For the CDR3, the DNA is TGTGCCAGCACCGCGGACAGGGAAAGCACCATATATTTT.

J is TRBJ1-2 and V is TRBV7-2; 7 nucleotides match TRBD1. This CDR3 is built from 15 residues. CDR1 is SGHTA and CDR2 is FQGNSA in the germline V gene. V was clipped by 0 bases and J by 3 bases; unmatched bases: 4. The CDR3 DNA reads as TGTGCCAGCAGCTTAGCCGGGACAGCTTACTATGGCTACACCTTC. As protein: CASSLAGTAYYGYTF.

This clone was detected once. The gene calls are TRBV28 and TRBJ2-5, with TRBD1 identical over 7 bases. CDR1 MDHEN and CDR2 SYDVKM come from the germline V gene. Trimming removed 6 bases from V and 4 bases from J; junction bases left unmatched: 8. The CDR3 spans 14 residues. As DNA, the CDR3 is TGTGCCAGCAGCCCACGCGACAGGGTAGAGACCCAGTACTTC. As protein: CASSPRDRVETQYF.

V and J are TRBV4-2 and TRBJ1-5; the D is unclear. V lost 8 bases and J 0 bases, leaving 11 bases between the germline ends. CDR1 and CDR2 from the germline V gene are LGHNA and YNFKEQ. CDR3 length: 14 amino acids. The CDR3: CASSQDYSNQPQHF. Here the CDR3 DNA reads TGTGCCAGCTCGCAGGATTATAGCAATCAGCCCCAGCATTTT.

Only a few counts were recorded for this clone. The rearrangement uses TRBV5-1 and TRBJ1-6; D perhaps matches TRBD1 (6 bases). Germline CDR1 SGHRS, CDR2 YFSETQ. The CDR3 loop spans 16 amino acids. The V gene lost 4 bases and the J gene lost 8 bases, with 19 bases spanning the gap. In nucleotides, the CDR3 is TGCGCCAGCAGCCTATATTCAGGGGCCAGGGATTCACCCCTCCACTTT. It translates to CASSLYSGARDSPLHF. Filled out from reference TRBV5-1 and TRBJ1-6, the complete variable domain reads KAGVTQTPRYLIKTRGQQVTLSCSPISGHRSVSWYQQTPGQGLQFLFEYFSETQRNKGNFPGRFSGRQFSNSRSEMNVSTLELGDSALYLCASSLYSGARDSPLHFGNGTRLTVT.

The rearrangement joins TRBV19 to TRBJ2-5; 7 bases are a match to TRBD2. CDR3 length equals 16 residues. Germline assignment: CDR1 LNHDA and CDR2 SQIVND (reference sequence). V lost 5 bases and J lost 2; bases outside the gene matches: 11. The CDR3 nucleotides are TGTGCCAGTAGTCCCGCCTTCGGGGGGAAGCAAGAGACCCAGTACTTC. Translated, it gives CASSPAFGGKQETQYF.

Only a few counts were recorded for this clone. The chain uses TRBV19 and TRBJ2-7, with a possible D match to TRBD2 (5 bases). This CDR3 is built from 14 residues. From germline, CDR1 is LNHDA and CDR2 SQIVND (reference sequence). V lost 5 bases and J lost 0, with 11 bases in between. CDR3 sequence reads: CASSRTGNSYEQYF. In DNA, the CDR3 is TGTGCCAGTAGTCGGACGGGAAACTCCTACGAGCAGTACTTC.

The rearrangement links TRBV13 to TRBJ1-1, with 7 bases matching TRBD1. The CDR3 loop spans 15 amino acids. The germline V gene has CDR1 PRHDT and CDR2 FYEKMQ (reference sequence). The V gene end was trimmed by 5 bases and the J gene end by 1 base; junction bases not matched to a gene: 7. The CDR3 nucleotides are TGTGCCAGCAGCACCTGGGACAGCGCGAACACTGAAGCTTTCTTT. As protein: CASSTWDSANTEAFF. Full variable domain (rest looked up from reference TRBV13 and TRBJ1-1): AAGVIQSPRHLIKEKRETATLKCYPIPRHDTVYWYQQGPGQDPQFLISFYEKMQSDKGSIPDRFSAQQFSDYHSELNMSSLELGDSALYFCASSTWDSANTEAFFGQGTRLTVV.

V is TRBV6-6 and J is TRBJ2-1; the match to TRBD2 covers 7 bases. J lost 5 bases, V lost 5 bases, and 12 bases had no gene match. Per germline, CDR1 MNHNY and CDR2 SVGAGI (reference sequence). The length of the CDR3 is 16 residues. The CDR3 DNA is TGTGCCAGCAGTACTTACAGCGGGGACCAGAACAATGAGCAGTTCTTC. This encodes CASSTYSGDQNNEQFF.